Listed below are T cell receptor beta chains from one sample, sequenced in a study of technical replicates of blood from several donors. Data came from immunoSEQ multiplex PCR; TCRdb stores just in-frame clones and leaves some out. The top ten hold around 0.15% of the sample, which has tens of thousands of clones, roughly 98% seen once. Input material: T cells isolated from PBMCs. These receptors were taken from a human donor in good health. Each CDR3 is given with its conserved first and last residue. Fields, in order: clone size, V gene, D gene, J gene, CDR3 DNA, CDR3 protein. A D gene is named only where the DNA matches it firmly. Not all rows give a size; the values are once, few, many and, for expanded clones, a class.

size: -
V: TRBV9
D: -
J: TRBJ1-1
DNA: TGTGCCAGCAGCGTAGATCCAGGTCCGAACACTGAAGCTTTCTTT
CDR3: CASSVDPGPNTEAFF

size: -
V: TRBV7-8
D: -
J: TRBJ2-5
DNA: TGTGCCAGCAGCCCAGGACGGCAGGGAAAGACCCAGTACTTC
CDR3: CASSPGRQGKTQYF

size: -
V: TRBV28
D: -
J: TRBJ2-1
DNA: TGTGCCAGCAGTCTCAATGAGCAGTTCTTC
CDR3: CASSLNEQFF

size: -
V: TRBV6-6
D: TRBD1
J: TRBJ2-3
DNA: TGTGCCAGCAGTCTCGAACAGGGGGCGAAGGCAGATACGCAGTATTTT
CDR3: CASSLEQGAKADTQYF

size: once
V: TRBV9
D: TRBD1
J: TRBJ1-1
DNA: TGTGCCAGCAGCGTAGGGGACAGGAACACTGAAGCTTTCTTT
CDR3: CASSVGDRNTEAFF

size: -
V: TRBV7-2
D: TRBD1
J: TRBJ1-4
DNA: TGTGCCAGCAGCGATAGCCGGACAGGTGGTGAAAAACTGTTTTTT
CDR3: CASSDSRTGGEKLFF

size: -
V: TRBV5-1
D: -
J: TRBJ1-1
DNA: TGCGCCAGCAGCGTAGGACCCGGACAGTTGAACACTGAAGCTTTCTTT
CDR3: CASSVGPGQLNTEAFF

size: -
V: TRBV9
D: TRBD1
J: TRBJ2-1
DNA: TGTGCCAGCAGCGTGAAACACCGGGACAGTGATGAGCAGTTCTTC
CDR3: CASSVKHRDSDEQFF

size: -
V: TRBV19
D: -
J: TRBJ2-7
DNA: TGTGCCAGTAGTATGGTAGCCTCCTACGAGCAGTACTTC
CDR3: CASSMVASYEQYF

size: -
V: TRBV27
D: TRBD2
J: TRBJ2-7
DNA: TGTGCCAGCAGTCTGGCTAGCGGCGGGTACGAGCAGTACTTC
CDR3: CASSLASGGYEQYF

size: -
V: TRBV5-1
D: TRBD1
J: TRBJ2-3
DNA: TGCGCCAGCAGCTTCCTGGGACAGGGTGGCGCAGATACGCAGTATTTT
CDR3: CASSFLGQGGADTQYF

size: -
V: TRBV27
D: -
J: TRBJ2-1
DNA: TGTGCCAGCAGTTTAATCAGCGGGGAGCAGTTCTTC
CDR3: CASSLISGEQFF

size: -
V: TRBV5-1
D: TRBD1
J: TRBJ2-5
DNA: TGCGCCAGCAGCTTAACGGGACAGGGGGGCCAAGAGACCCAGTACTTC
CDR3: CASSLTGQGGQETQYF

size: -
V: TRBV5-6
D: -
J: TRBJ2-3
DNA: TGTGCCAGCTTTATCCTGACACTTTTGACAGATACGCAGTATTTT
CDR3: CASFILTLLTDTQYF

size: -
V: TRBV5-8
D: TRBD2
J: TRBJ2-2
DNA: TGTGCCAGCAGCTTGGGAGGGACTAGCGGCAACACCGGGGAGCTGTTTTTT
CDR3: CASSLGGTSGNTGELFF

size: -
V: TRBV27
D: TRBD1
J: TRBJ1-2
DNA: TGTGCCAGCAGTTTACTGGGGACAGAAGCTAACTATGGCTACACCTTC
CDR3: CASSLLGTEANYGYTF

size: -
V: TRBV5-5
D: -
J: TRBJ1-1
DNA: TGTGCCAGCAGCGTAAGGGGAGGGTATTATGAAGCTTTCTTT
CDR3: CASSVRGGYYEAFF

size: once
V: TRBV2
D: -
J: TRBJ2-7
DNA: TGTGCCAGCAGTGATCCTCTCAGGAGGAGCTCCTACGAGCAGTACTTC
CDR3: CASSDPLRRSSYEQYF

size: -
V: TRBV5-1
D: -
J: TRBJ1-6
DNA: TGCGCCAGCAGCTTGTGGACAGTGGATTCACCCCTCCACTTT
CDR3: CASSLWTVDSPLHF

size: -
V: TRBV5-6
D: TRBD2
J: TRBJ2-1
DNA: TGTGCCAGCAGCTGGGGGACTAGCAGGAATGAGCAGTTCTTC
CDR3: CASSWGTSRNEQFF

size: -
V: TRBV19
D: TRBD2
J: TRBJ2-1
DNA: TGTGCCAGTAGGAGTAGCGGGGCGGCGGGTGAGCAGTTCTTC
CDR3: CASRSSGAAGEQFF

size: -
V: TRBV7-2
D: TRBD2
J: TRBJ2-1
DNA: TGTGCCAGCAGCCCCTTAGCGGGAGGGGCCCATGAGCAGTTCTTC
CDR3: CASSPLAGGAHEQFF

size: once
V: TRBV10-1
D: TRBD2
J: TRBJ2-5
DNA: TGCGCCAGCGCCGGGACTAGCGGGACCCAGTACTTC
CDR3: CASAGTSGTQYF

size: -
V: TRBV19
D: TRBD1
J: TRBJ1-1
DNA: TGTGCCAGTATGGATTGGGGACAGCCGAACACTGAAGCTTTCTTT
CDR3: CASMDWGQPNTEAFF